This TCR beta chain emerged from a study of CD8 T cell repertoires and HIV-1 epitope variants. With respect to this clone: Its cognate antigen is unknown.

Germline values: CDR1 SGDLS, CDR2 YYNGEE. The CDR3 is 15 residues long. The germline V and J ends were trimmed by 4 bases and 1 base, with 11 bases remaining between them. Assay: immunoSEQ multiplex PCR; the TCRdb copy retains only in-frame clones and omits some. This sample carries 6,000 or so clones, under 75% of them seen once, and the ten largest clones take around 40%. The receptor comes from a male donor with HIV. The sequenced sample was cultured CD8+ T cells derived from PBMCs. V and J are TRBV9 and TRBJ2-2; D is unclear. DNA for the CDR3: TGTGCCAGCAGCCTTCCGACTCAGAACACCGGGGAGCTGTTTTTT. Amino acid sequence: CASSLPTQNTGELFF.